Below, 25 T cell receptor beta chains from the same sample are listed, as sequenced in a study of T cell responses to AZD1222 COVID-19 vaccine. Sequencing used immunoSEQ multiplex PCR; TCRdb keeps in-frame clones, though not all of them. This sample yields approximately 81,000 clones, of which 83% are seen a single time; about 1.3% belongs to the top ten. The sample consisted of peripheral blood, taken 28 days after the second AZD1222 dose. Receptor source: an adult who received the AZD1222 COVID-19 vaccine.

The chain employs TRBV20-1 and TRBJ1-5, with a possible D match to TRBD1 (5 bases). V lost 7 bases to trimming and J lost 4 bases, with 14 bases between them. Germline V gene sequence: CDR1 DFQATT, CDR2 SNEGSKA (reference sequence). This CDR3 has 13 residues. The CDR3 spells CSVSMGPNQPQHF. CDR3 in DNA: TGCAGTGTTAGTATGGGGCCAAATCAGCCCCAGCATTTT.

The V gene is TRBV19, the J gene TRBJ1-1, with 7 bases lining up with TRBD1. The CDR3 has 13 residues. After removal of 7 bases from V and 5 bases from J, the junction contained 7 bases not matched to a gene. The germline V gene has CDR1 LNHDA and CDR2 SQIVND (reference sequence). CDR3 DNA: TGTGCCAGTACCAAGGGGGCATTAACTGAAGCTTTCTTT. It codes for CASTKGALTEAFF.

The V call is TRBV29-1, the J call TRBJ1-4; the D is unclear. V was cut by 7 bases and J by 10 bases, with 13 bases left in between. The CDR3 loop spans 11 amino acids. Germline V gene lookup returns CDR1 SQVTM and CDR2 ANQGSEA. CDR3: CSAQDKGKLFF. Written as DNA, the CDR3 is TGCAGCGCCCAAGATAAGGGAAAACTGTTTTTT. The full variable domain, its missing parts supplied by reference TRBV29-1 and TRBJ1-4, is SAVISQKPSRDICQRGTSLTIQCQVDSQVTMMFWYRQQPGQSLTLIATANQGSEATYESGFVIDKFPISRPNLTFSTLTVSNMSPEDSSIYLCSAQDKGKLFFGSGTQLSVL.

The genes are TRBV6-5 and TRBJ2-7; no definite D call. Germline CDR1 and CDR2: MNHEY and SVGAGI. Trimming stripped 4 bases from V and 5 bases from J, with 15 bases between. There are 14 residues in the CDR3. CDR3 region: CASSSPVPAHEQYF. CDR3 in DNA: TGTGCCAGCAGTTCCCCCGTCCCTGCCCACGAGCAGTACTTC.

The chain recombines TRBV5-1 with TRBJ1-2; D is ambiguous. Between the trimmed V and J ends, which lost 2 bases and 3 bases, there was a span of 14 bases. Per the germline V gene, CDR1 is SGHRS and CDR2 is YFSETQ. The CDR3 is 15 amino acids. The CDR3 loop is CASSLLRGQDYGYTF. In nucleotides, the CDR3 is TGCGCCAGCAGCTTACTTCGGGGTCAAGACTATGGCTACACCTTC.

The V call is TRBV7-3, the J call TRBJ1-1; D is uncertain. Trimming pared 1 base from V and 5 bases from J, leaving 17 bases between. Germline lookup yields CDR1 SGHTA and CDR2 FQGTGA. CDR3 length equals 16 residues. CDR3 in amino acids: CASSLRPGNTGTEAFF. In nucleotides, the CDR3 is TGTGCCAGCAGCTTAAGACCCGGGAACACGGGGACTGAAGCTTTCTTT.

This chain uses TRBV29-1 with TRBJ2-1, with 9 bases identical to TRBD1. The CDR3 covers 18 residues. J was trimmed by 12 bases and V by 1 base; bases with no gene match: 22. Germline loops: CDR1 SQVTM, CDR2 ANQGSEA. CDR3 protein: CSVEGPPRQGVPLAGQFF. DNA of the CDR3: TGCAGCGTTGAAGGCCCTCCCAGACAGGGGGTCCCCTTGGCGGGGCAGTTCTTC.

The chain joins TRBV6-2 or TRBV6-3 to TRBJ2-7, with 8 bases that match TRBD1. Germline CDR1 reads MNHEY; CDR2 reads SVGEGT. The CDR3 loop spans 15 amino acids. The V segment lost 5 bases and the J segment 3 bases; nucleotides outside the gene matches: 9. The CDR3 nucleotides read TGTGCCAGCAGTACGGCCGGGACAGGTGACTACGAGCAGTACTTC. Translating gives CASSTAGTGDYEQYF.

The chain is built from TRBV28 and TRBJ1-2; no clear D gene. Trimming shortened V by 5 bases and J by 8 bases, and 15 bases separated the two germline ends. The CDR3 covers 13 residues. The germline gives CDR1 MDHEN, CDR2 SYDVKM. CDR3 sequence (DNA): TGTGCCAGCAGTGTTGGACCCAAGTGGGGCTACACCTTC. It codes for CASSVGPKWGYTF.

The V and J genes are TRBV7-2 and TRBJ1-5; D ambiguous. From germline, CDR1 is SGHTA and CDR2 FQGNSA. This CDR3 is built from 13 residues. Trimming cost V 1 base and J 11 bases, with 12 bases left between them. The DNA for the CDR3 is TGTGCCAGCAGCTTAGAGGGCGTCACGGCCCAGCATTTT. It translates to CASSLEGVTAQHF.

The chain carries TRBV28 and TRBJ1-2; the D is unclear. Trimming removed 8 bases from V and 8 bases from J, with 18 bases in between. The germline V gene has CDR1 MDHEN and CDR2 SYDVKM. This CDR3 is built from 13 residues. The DNA of the CDR3 is TGTGCCAGCGGCCGAACCCCCTCGGTCGGCTACACCTTC. Encoded protein: CASGRTPSVGYTF.

The chain carries TRBV7-9 and TRBJ1-1; 9 bases match TRBD1. The CDR3 is 14 amino acids. CDR1 is SEHNR and CDR2 is FQNEAQ in the germline V gene (reference sequence). V lost 5 bases, J lost 7 bases, and 8 bases stayed unmatched. CDR3 nucleotides: TGTGCCAGCAGCCTTCCCGGGGACAGGGATGAAGCTTTCTTT. Protein product: CASSLPGDRDEAFF.

The chain has TRBV29-1 and TRBJ2-1; D is perhaps TRBD1 (6 bases). The CDR3 runs to 14 residues. The germline V gene encodes CDR1 SQVTM and CDR2 ANQGSEA. V was clipped by 7 bases and J by 4 bases, with 17 bases between them. CDR3 residues: CSGRTRQVYNEQFF. The CDR3 nucleotides are TGCAGCGGACGTACTAGACAGGTGTACAATGAGCAGTTCTTC.

This clone was detected only once. The chain couples TRBV5-4 to TRBJ2-3; D might be TRBD1 or TRBD2, each matching 6 bases. Trimming cost V 4 bases and J 6 bases, with 9 bases left between them. Germline assignment: CDR1 SGHNT and CDR2 YYREEE (reference sequence). The CDR3 loop spans 12 amino acids. CDR3 DNA: TGTGCCAGCAGCCGAGGGGGGGATACGCAGTATTTT. It is translated as CASSRGGDTQYF.

This clone occurred once. The V and J genes are TRBV30 and TRBJ1-1, with D tentatively TRBD1 (5 bases). Trimming pared 0 bases from V and 7 bases from J, leaving 12 bases between. This CDR3 contains 13 residues. Germline-derived CDR1 and CDR2 are GTSNPN and SVGIG (reference sequence). CDR3 DNA: TGTGCCTGGAGTGTACAAAGGGGTCTTGAAGCTTTCTTT. It codes for CAWSVQRGLEAFF.

This rearrangement joins TRBV6-5 to TRBJ1-5, with 8 bases matching TRBD1. After removal of 6 bases from V and 2 bases from J, the junction contained 6 bases not matched to a gene. This CDR3 has 15 amino acids. Germline CDR1 MNHEY, CDR2 SVGAGI. The CDR3 region is CASRPGTGGNQPQHF. CDR3 DNA sequence: TGTGCCAGCAGACCCGGGACAGGAGGCAATCAGCCCCAGCATTTT.

The chain uses TRBV19 and TRBJ1-1; D not certain. The V end was cut by 6 bases, the J end by 0 bases, with 14 bases between. The CDR3 extends over 15 amino acids. The germline CDR1 and CDR2 sequences are LNHDA and SQIVND (reference sequence). The CDR3 sequence is CASRTRSSLNTEAFF. In nucleotides, the CDR3 is TGTGCCAGTAGAACCCGTTCTTCGTTGAACACTGAAGCTTTCTTT.

The rearrangement uses TRBV19 and TRBJ1-4, with 10 bases aligning to TRBD1. The CDR3 consists of 15 residues. Germline values: CDR1 LNHDA, CDR2 SQIVND (reference sequence). V lost 5 bases, J lost 6 bases, and 6 bases stayed unmatched. The CDR3 nucleotides read TGTGCCAGTAGTCTAATGGGACAGGGGCATGAAAAACTGTTTTTT. Encoded protein: CASSLMGQGHEKLFF.

This sequence joins TRBV2 and TRBJ1-4, with TRBD1 identical over 9 bases. Germline CDR1 and CDR2: SNHLY and FYNNEI. The V segment lost 5 bases and the J segment 0 bases; nucleotides outside the gene matches: 7. The CDR3 runs 17 residues. The CDR3 spells CASSSGQGRATNEKLFF. Here the CDR3 DNA reads TGTGCCAGCAGTTCCGGACAGGGGCGAGCAACTAATGAAAAACTGTTTTTT.

The V and J genes are TRBV2 and TRBJ2-5; TRBD2 matches 7 bases. The CDR3 totals 16 residues. Trimming removed 8 bases from V and 2 bases from J; junction bases left unmatched: 14. Germline values: CDR1 SNHLY, CDR2 FYNNEI. The CDR3 here is CASGEGLPGVQETQYF. As DNA, the CDR3 is TGTGCCAGCGGGGAGGGACTACCCGGGGTTCAAGAGACCCAGTACTTC.

The V gene is TRBV4-1, the J gene TRBJ2-1, with D tentatively TRBD1 (5 bases). This CDR3 is 20 amino acids long. Between the trimmed V and J ends, which lost 0 bases and 2 bases, there was a span of 23 bases. Per germline, CDR1 MGHRA and CDR2 YSYEKL. The CDR3 reads CASSQDPWMASGATYNEQFF. The CDR3 coding sequence is TGCGCCAGCAGCCAAGATCCGTGGATGGCTAGTGGGGCAACCTACAATGAGCAGTTCTTC.

This rearrangement joins TRBV28 to TRBJ2-2; D is tentatively TRBD1 or TRBD2 (5 bases each). Germline CDR1 MDHEN, CDR2 SYDVKM. Trimming took off 3 bases at V and 0 bases at J, with 17 bases between the two ends. This CDR3 contains 18 residues. The CDR3 loop is CASSFFPWDVANTGELFF. CDR3 bases: TGTGCCAGCAGTTTCTTTCCCTGGGACGTCGCGAACACCGGGGAGCTGTTTTTT.

The CDR3 loop reads CASSLPWGDDYGYTF. DNA of the CDR3: TGTGCCAGTAGTCTTCCCTGGGGGGATGACTATGGCTACACCTTC. The V gene is TRBV19, the J gene TRBJ1-2; D might be TRBD1 (5 bases). Germline CDR1 and CDR2: LNHDA and SQIVND (reference sequence). Deletions cut 5 bases from V and 3 bases from J, with 16 bases between. CDR3 length: 15 amino acids. Combining the CDR3 with reference TRBV19 and TRBJ1-2 gives the whole variable domain DGGITQSPKYLFRKEGQNVTLSCEQNLNHDAMYWYRQDPGQGLRLIYYSQIVNDFQKGDIAEGYSVSREKKESFPLTVTSAQKNPTAFYLCASSLPWGDDYGYTFGSGTRLTVV.

The CDR3 is CASRGTGLSYEQYF. CDR3 bases: TGTGCCAGCAGGGGGACAGGTCTCTCCTACGAGCAGTACTTC. V and J are TRBV6-5 and TRBJ2-7, with TRBD1 matching 8 bases. The germline V gene has CDR1 MNHEY and CDR2 SVGAGI. The CDR3 runs 14 residues. The V segment lost 6 bases and the J segment 0 bases; nucleotides outside the gene matches: 4.

The chain is built from TRBV14 and TRBJ1-2; D not resolved. Trimming removed 0 bases at V and 3 bases at J, with 5 bases between. Looked up from germline, CDR1 is SGHDN and CDR2 is FVKESK. This CDR3 comprises 13 residues. CDR3 bases: TGTGCCAGCAGCCAAGACACCTACTATGGCTACACCTTC. Its translation is CASSQDTYYGYTF. Combining the CDR3 with reference TRBV14 and TRBJ1-2 gives the whole variable domain EAGVTQFPSHSVIEKGQTVTLRCDPISGHDNLYWYRRVMGKEIKFLLHFVKESKQDESGMPNNRFLAERTGGTYSTLKVQPAELEDSGVYFCASSQDTYYGYTFGSGTRLTVV.